One and the same sample provided the 10 T cell receptor beta chains below, sequenced in a study of T cell responses to AZD1222 COVID-19 vaccine. Sequenced by immunoSEQ multiplex PCR; TCRdb stores in-frame clones only, minus some. Of about 200,000 clones listed, roughly 92% were seen once; the top ten hold 1% to 1.5%. Here the sequenced sample was peripheral blood, taken on day 0 of AZD1222 vaccination. The receptors shown here come from an adult in good health.

This rearrangement joins TRBV3-1 (or the pseudogene TRBV3-2) to TRBJ1-4; a possible D gene is TRBD1 (6 bases). The V gene lost 0 bases and the J gene lost 7 bases, with 15 bases spanning the gap. This CDR3 comprises 16 residues. Germline V gene data show CDR1 as LGHDT and CDR2 as YNNKEL (reference sequence). CDR3 in amino acids: CASSQDSLGGPEKLFF. CDR3 DNA: TGTGCCAGCAGCCAAGATTCGTTGGGGGGGCCTGAAAAACTGTTTTTT.

This clone came up a few times. The chain links TRBV6-5 to TRBJ2-7; D may be TRBD2 (5 bases). Germline V gene sequence: CDR1 MNHEY, CDR2 SVGAGI. The germline V and J ends were trimmed by 0 bases and 2 bases, with 11 bases remaining between them. This CDR3 is built from 15 residues. Here the CDR3 DNA reads TGTGCCAGCAGTTACTCGGCGACGGGGACCTACGAGCAGTACTTC. It codes for CASSYSATGTYEQYF.

The V and J genes are TRBV24-1 and TRBJ1-1; D is unresolved. The CDR3 consists of 13 residues. Germline lookup yields CDR1 KGHDR and CDR2 SFDVKD. The V and J ends lost 3 bases and 1 base respectively, with 5 bases between them. The CDR3 sequence is CATSDPGNTEAFF. The CDR3 DNA follows: TGTGCCACCAGTGATCCCGGGAACACTGAAGCTTTCTTT.

The rearrangement joins TRBV12-3 or TRBV12-4 to TRBJ1-3; D is undetermined. Deletions cut 6 bases from V and 0 bases from J, with 6 bases between. This CDR3 region has 13 residues. This CDR3 is CASRRISGNTIYF. The CDR3 nucleotides are TGTGCCAGCAGGAGAATCTCTGGAAACACCATATATTTT.

In nucleotides, the CDR3 is TGTGCCAGCAGCCGTTTAGATACGCAGTATTTT. Its protein is CASSRLDTQYF. This sequence joins TRBV14 and TRBJ2-3; no reliable D call. The CDR3 is 11 amino acids. Germline lookup yields CDR1 SGHDN and CDR2 FVKESK. Trimming shortened V by 4 bases and J by 5 bases, and 4 bases separated the two germline ends.

The genes are TRBV10-3 and TRBJ1-6; D is unresolved. Germline values: CDR1 ENHRY, CDR2 SYGVKD. The CDR3 totals 15 residues. Trimming removed 5 bases from V and 8 bases from J, with 16 bases in between. The CDR3 coding sequence is TGTGCCATCAGTCCGACGGGGAGGGCCGATTCACCCCTCCACTTT. Its protein product is CAISPTGRADSPLHF.

This rearrangement joins TRBV3-1 (or the pseudogene TRBV3-2) to TRBJ1-2; D gene uncertain. The CDR3 length is 15 residues. Trimming took off 1 base at V and 8 bases at J, with 17 bases between the two ends. Looked up from germline, CDR1 is LGHDT and CDR2 is YNNKEL (reference sequence). The CDR3 region has the DNA TGTGCCAGCAGCCAAGGAAAACTCCCGGGCCCGGGCTACACCTTC. Amino acid sequence: CASSQGKLPGPGYTF.

The V and J genes are TRBV11-2 and TRBJ2-2; D ambiguous. This CDR3 has 11 residues. Germline V gene data show CDR1 as SGHAT and CDR2 as FQNNGV. Trimming removed 8 bases from V and 8 bases from J, with 9 bases in between. The CDR3 is CASSHLGELFF. CDR3 bases: TGTGCCAGCTCCCATTTAGGGGAGCTGTTTTTT.

The chain recombines TRBV7-9 with TRBJ1-5, with D perhaps TRBD1 (5 bases). The CDR3 is made up of 12 amino acids. The V end was cut by 1 base, the J end by 11 bases, with 9 bases between. Germline lookup yields CDR1 SEHNR and CDR2 FQNEAQ (reference sequence). The CDR3 bases are TGTGCCAGCAGCTTAGGATCGGGGGCCCAGCATTTT. Translated, it gives CASSLGSGAQHF. The entire variable domain, with the rest obtained from reference TRBV7-9 and TRBJ1-5, is as follows: DTGVSQNPRHKITKRGQNVTFRCDPISEHNRLYWYRQTLGQGPEFLTYFQNEAQLEKSRLLSDRFSAERPKGSFSTLEIQRTEQGDSAMYLCASSLGSGAQHFGDGTRLSIL.

The chain combines TRBV18 with TRBJ1-5; D not certain. This CDR3 contains 13 residues. Per the germline V gene, CDR1 is KGHSH and CDR2 is LQKENI. V dropped 1 base and J dropped 5 bases, with 6 bases sitting between them. CDR3 protein: CASSPRVDQPQHF. In DNA form, the CDR3 reads TGTGCCAGCTCACCACGGGTGGATCAGCCCCAGCATTTT.